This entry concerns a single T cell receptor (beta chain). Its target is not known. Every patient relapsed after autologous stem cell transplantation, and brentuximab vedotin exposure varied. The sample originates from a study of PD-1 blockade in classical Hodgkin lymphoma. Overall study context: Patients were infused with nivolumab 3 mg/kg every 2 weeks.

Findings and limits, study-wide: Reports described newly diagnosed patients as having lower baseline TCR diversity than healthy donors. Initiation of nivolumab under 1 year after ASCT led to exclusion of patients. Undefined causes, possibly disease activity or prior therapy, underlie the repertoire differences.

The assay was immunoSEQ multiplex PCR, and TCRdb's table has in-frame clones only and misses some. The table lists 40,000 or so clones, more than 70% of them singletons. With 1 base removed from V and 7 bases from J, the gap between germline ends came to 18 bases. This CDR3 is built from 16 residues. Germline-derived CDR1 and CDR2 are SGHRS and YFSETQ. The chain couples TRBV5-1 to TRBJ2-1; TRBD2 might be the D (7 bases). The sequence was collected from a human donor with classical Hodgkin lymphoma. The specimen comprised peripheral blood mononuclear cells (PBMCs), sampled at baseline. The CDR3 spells CASSLLGGARGNEQFF. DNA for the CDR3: TGCGCCAGCAGCTTGCTGGGGGGGGCCAGAGGGAATGAGCAGTTCTTC.